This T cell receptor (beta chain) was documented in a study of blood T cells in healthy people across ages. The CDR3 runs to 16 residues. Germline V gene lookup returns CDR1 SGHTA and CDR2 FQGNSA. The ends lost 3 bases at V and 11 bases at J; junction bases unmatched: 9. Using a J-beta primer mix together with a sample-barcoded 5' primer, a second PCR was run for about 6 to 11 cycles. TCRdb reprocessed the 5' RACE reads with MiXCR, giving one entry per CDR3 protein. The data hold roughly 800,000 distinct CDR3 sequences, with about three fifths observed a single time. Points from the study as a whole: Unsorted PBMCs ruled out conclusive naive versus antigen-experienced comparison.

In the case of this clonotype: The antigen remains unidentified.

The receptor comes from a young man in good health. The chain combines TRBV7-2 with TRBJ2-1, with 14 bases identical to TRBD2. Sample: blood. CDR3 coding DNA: TGTGCCAGCAGCTTCCGACTAGCGGGAGGGCCCGATCAGCAGTTCTTC. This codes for CASSFRLAGGPDQQFF.